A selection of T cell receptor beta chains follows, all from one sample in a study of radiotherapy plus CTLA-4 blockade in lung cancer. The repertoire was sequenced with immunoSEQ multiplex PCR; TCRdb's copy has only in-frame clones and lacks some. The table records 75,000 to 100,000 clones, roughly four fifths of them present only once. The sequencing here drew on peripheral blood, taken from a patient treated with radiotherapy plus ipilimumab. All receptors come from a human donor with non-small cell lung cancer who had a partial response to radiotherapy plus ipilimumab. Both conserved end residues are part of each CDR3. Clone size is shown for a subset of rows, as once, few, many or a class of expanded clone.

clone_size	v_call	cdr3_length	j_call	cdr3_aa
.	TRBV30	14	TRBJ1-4	CAWSPGQGGEKLFF
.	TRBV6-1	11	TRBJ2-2	CAGRGDGELFF
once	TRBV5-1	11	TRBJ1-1	CASSEGAEAFF
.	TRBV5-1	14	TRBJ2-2	CASSPDRATGELFF
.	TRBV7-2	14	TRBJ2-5	CASSQGLEQETQYF
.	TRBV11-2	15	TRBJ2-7	CASTTTSGGSYEQYF
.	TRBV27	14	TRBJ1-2	CASSLFGGNYGYTF
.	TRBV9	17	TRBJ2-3	CASSSGLADDGTDTQYF
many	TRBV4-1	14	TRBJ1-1	CASSQAPSDTEAFF
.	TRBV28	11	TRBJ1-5	CTAGGNQPQHF
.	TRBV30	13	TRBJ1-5	CATDREGGQPQHF
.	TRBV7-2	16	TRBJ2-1	CASSLRLAGVGNEQFF
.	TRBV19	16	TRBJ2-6	CASSIAQGAGANVLTF
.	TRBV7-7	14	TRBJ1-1	CASRRPGQNTEAFF
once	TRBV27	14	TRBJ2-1	CASSLSYNYNEQFF
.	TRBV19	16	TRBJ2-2	CASISLGGSYNGELFF
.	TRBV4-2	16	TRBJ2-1	CASSQDIRGSGNEQFF
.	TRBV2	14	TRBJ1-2	CASSVQGAMWGYTF
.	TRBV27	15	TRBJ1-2	CASSFYPIRGGGYTF
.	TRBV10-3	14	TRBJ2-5	CAISEASSGETQYF
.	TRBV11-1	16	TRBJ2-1	CASSFSVGQAYNEQFF
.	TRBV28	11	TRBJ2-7	CASVSAYEQYF
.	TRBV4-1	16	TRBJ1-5	CASSQQTGGNNQPQHF
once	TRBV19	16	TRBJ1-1	CASSPVDRGGFHEAFF
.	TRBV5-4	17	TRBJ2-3	CASSLLRGSGSTDTQYF
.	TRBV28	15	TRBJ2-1	CASRLPRGDLNEQFF
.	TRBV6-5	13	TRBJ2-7	CASSYPPSGEQYF
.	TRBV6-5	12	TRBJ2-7	CASRKPGYEQYF
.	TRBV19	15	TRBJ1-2	CASSYLQGSGYGYTF
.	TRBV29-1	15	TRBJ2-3	CSVVTSGYPGDTQYF
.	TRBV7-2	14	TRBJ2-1	CASSLDQAGQIRFF
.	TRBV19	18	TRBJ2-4	CASSIEGVGSLAKNIQYF